The next 27 T cell receptor beta chains were all read from a single sample in a study of blood T cells in healthy people across ages. Then a second PCR, running about 7 to 11 cycles, was carried out with a sample-barcoded 5' primer and a J-beta primer mix. TCRdb re-called the 5' RACE reads with MiXCR, one entry per CDR3 protein. The sample contains around 1,000,000 distinct CDR3 sequences, about 25% of which appear only once. These sequences were also reported in another study, on T cells of mothers and their children.

The sequenced material came from blood. The receptors shown here come from a girl aged 2-10 years in good health.

The V and J genes are TRBV29-1 and TRBJ2-1; D perhaps matches TRBD2 (6 bases). The germline V and J ends were trimmed by 3 bases and 9 bases, with 15 bases remaining between them. Germline CDR1 is SQVTM and CDR2 is ANQGSEA. The CDR3 totals 13 residues. The CDR3 protein is CSVDGSPGGEQFF. The CDR3 nucleotides are TGCAGCGTTGACGGGAGTCCTGGTGGTGAGCAGTTCTTC.

This clonotype was seen only a few times. This sequence joins TRBV29-1 and TRBJ2-7; D uncertain. The CDR3 has 13 residues. CDR1 is SQVTM and CDR2 is ANQGSEA in the germline V gene. V shed 0 bases and J shed 4 bases, with 10 bases lying between them. CDR3 coding DNA: TGCAGCGTTGAAGATCCGTCTAGGTACGAGCAGTACTTC. It codes for CSVEDPSRYEQYF.

Notes on this clonotype: One junction end disagrees with the germline gene, perhaps due to a read error. The rearrangement links TRBV11-3 to TRBJ2-1; 7 bases are a match to TRBD2. The V gene's germline CDR1 is SGHNT and CDR2 YENEEA. This CDR3 comprises 16 residues. This chain's CDR3 is CPSSSFIGGGSDEQFF. In DNA, the CDR3 is TGTCCCAGCAGCTCTTTTATCGGCGGGGGATCGGATGAGCAGTTCTTC.

The rearrangement joins TRBV20-1 to TRBJ2-3, with TRBD2 identical over 8 bases. The V gene's germline CDR1 is DFQATT and CDR2 SNEGSKA (reference sequence). This CDR3 is 16 amino acids long. Trimming at V came to 6 bases and at J to 7 bases, leaving 18 bases not matched to a gene. The CDR3 loop reads CSADWPGGPMAYTQYF. The CDR3 DNA sequence: TGCAGTGCCGATTGGCCGGGAGGGCCAATGGCGTATACGCAGTATTTT.

This clonotype has a handful of counts. The chain recombines TRBV6-2 or TRBV6-3 with TRBJ2-1, with a possible D match to TRBD2 (6 bases). This CDR3 comprises 13 residues. Deletions cut 10 bases from V and 2 bases from J, with 12 bases between. Germline CDR1 is MNHEY and CDR2 is SVGEGT. CDR3 coding DNA: TGTGCCACGGAGGGCGGGCCCTACAATGAGCAGTTCTTC. Its protein product is CATEGGPYNEQFF.

There are a few counts of this clonotype. The chain employs TRBV11-2 and TRBJ2-7; TRBD2 might be the D (6 bases). The length of the CDR3 is 14 residues. From germline, CDR1 is SGHAT and CDR2 FQNNGV. Deletions cut 2 bases from V and 1 base from J, with 9 bases between. The CDR3 DNA follows: TGTGCCAGCAGCTTACCCGGGACTTCCTACGAGCAGTACTTC. This translates into CASSLPGTSYEQYF.

This clonotype occurred once. The rearrangement links TRBV7-2 to TRBJ1-2, with D hard to call. V lost 5 bases, J lost 8 bases, and 12 bases lay in between. Germline-derived CDR1 and CDR2 are SGHTA and FQGNSA. CDR3 length: 12 residues. The CDR3 reads CASSPRRYGYTF. In nucleotides, the CDR3 is TGTGCCAGCAGCCCTCGGAGGTACGGCTACACCTTC.

This clonotype was seen only a few times. The rearrangement uses TRBV27 and TRBJ2-7, with no clear D. The V and J ends lost 5 bases and 3 bases respectively, with 14 bases between them. There are 14 residues in the CDR3. The germline V gene has CDR1 MNHEY and CDR2 SMNVEV (reference sequence). The CDR3 loop is CASSPTSNLYEQYF. The CDR3 coding sequence is TGTGCCAGCAGTCCAACCTCGAATCTCTACGAGCAGTACTTC.

This sequence joins TRBV11-2 and TRBJ1-6; the D gene is possibly TRBD1 (5 bases). Per the germline V gene, CDR1 is SGHAT and CDR2 is FQNNGV. V was shortened by 4 bases and J by 8 bases, with 15 bases between the two germline ends. CDR3 length equals 15 residues. CDR3 region: CASSSSDRQHSPLHF. For the CDR3, the DNA is TGTGCCAGCAGCTCCTCCGACAGACAACATTCACCCCTCCACTTT.

The chain joins TRBV3-1 to TRBJ1-3; D is undetermined. The CDR3 runs 15 residues. The V and J ends lost 0 bases and 4 bases respectively, with 10 bases between them. CDR1 and CDR2 (germline): LGHDT, YNNKEL (reference sequence). The CDR3: CASSQDLAAGNTIYF. CDR3 coding DNA: TGTGCCAGCAGCCAAGATCTGGCAGCCGGAAACACCATATATTTT.

This clonotype turned up a few times. The chain links TRBV20-1 to TRBJ2-7, with D perhaps TRBD2 (6 bases). Per germline, CDR1 DFQATT and CDR2 SNEGSKA (reference sequence). V was trimmed by 1 base and J by 7 bases, leaving 11 bases between them. CDR3 size: 12 residues. CDR3 in amino acids: CSARAGDVEQYF. The CDR3 region has the DNA TGCAGTGCTAGAGCGGGGGACGTTGAGCAGTACTTC.

The gene calls are TRBV29-1 and TRBJ2-1; 7 nucleotides match TRBD1. The CDR3 consists of 11 residues. Unmatched junction bases numbered 4, after V lost 7 bases and J lost 7 bases. Germline V gene sequence: CDR1 SQVTM, CDR2 ANQGSEA. CDR3: CSAKQGNEQFF. The DNA for the CDR3 is TGCAGCGCTAAACAGGGGAATGAGCAGTTCTTC.

The rearrangement uses TRBV28 and TRBJ1-4; 11 nucleotides match TRBD1. With V trimmed by 5 bases and J by 10 bases, 9 bases remained unmatched. Germline CDR1 and CDR2: MDHEN and SYDVKM. The CDR3 totals 15 residues. For the CDR3, the DNA is TGTGCCAGCAGTCTCGTGGGGACAGGGGGAGTAAAACTGTTTTTT. Residues: CASSLVGTGGVKLFF.

This clonotype was detected a few times. This chain joins TRBV7-8 and TRBJ2-7; D possibly matches TRBD1 or TRBD2 (5 bases each). Germline assignment: CDR1 SGHVS and CDR2 FQNEAQ. Trimming took off 6 bases at V and 3 bases at J, with 15 bases between the two ends. This CDR3 spans 14 amino acids. As DNA, the CDR3 is TGTGCCAGCAGGACGGACCCTGGGGGCTACGAGCAGTACTTC. As protein: CASRTDPGGYEQYF. The full variable domain, with the rest looked up from reference TRBV7-8 and TRBJ2-7, is GAGVSQSPRYKVAKRGQDVALRCDPISGHVSLFWYQQALGQGPEFLTYFQNEAQLDKSGLPSDRFFAERPEGSVSTLKIQRTQQEDSAVYLCASRTDPGGYEQYFGPGTRLTVT.

There are a few counts of this clonotype. This chain's CDR3 is CASSYGTSGLEQYF. CDR3 coding DNA: TGTGCCAGCAGCTACGGGACTAGCGGTCTCGAGCAGTACTTC. V is TRBV14 and J is TRBJ2-7; 11 positions agree with TRBD2. Per the germline V gene, CDR1 is SGHDN and CDR2 is FVKESK. The J segment lost 6 bases and the V segment lost 5 bases, leaving 6 bases of the junction unmatched. The CDR3 consists of 14 residues.

A few counts support this clonotype. This chain uses TRBV7-2 with TRBJ2-5; 11 positions match TRBD1. Trimming took 6 bases from V and 3 from J; bases not matched to a gene: 9. Per the germline V gene, CDR1 is SGHTA and CDR2 is FQGNSA. CDR3 size: 16 residues. As DNA, the CDR3 is TGTGCCAGCAGTCAGAGCCCGGGACAGGGGGAAGAGACCCAGTACTTC. Translation gives CASSQSPGQGEETQYF.

The chain carries TRBV24-1 and TRBJ2-2; 7 bases agree with TRBD1. Germline V gives CDR1 KGHDR, CDR2 SFDVKD. Trimming at V came to 4 bases and at J to 7 bases, leaving 8 bases not matched to a gene. The CDR3 is made up of 15 amino acids. The CDR3 DNA is TGTGCCACCAGTGACAGGACAGGAGGCGGCGGGGAGCTGTTTTTT. This gives the protein CATSDRTGGGGELFF.

The chain links TRBV7-9 to TRBJ2-7; D is unclear. V lost 5 bases and J lost 0, with 17 bases in between. This CDR3 region has 16 residues. CDR1 and CDR2 from the germline V gene are SEHNR and FQNEAQ (reference sequence). CDR3 residues: CASSLLDLTGSYEQYF. The CDR3 bases are TGTGCCAGCAGCCTGCTCGACTTGACTGGCTCCTACGAGCAGTACTTC.

The chain employs TRBV20-1 and TRBJ2-3; 7 nucleotides match TRBD2. CDR1 is DFQATT and CDR2 is SNEGSKA in the germline V gene (reference sequence). Losses at the gene ends were 0 bases for V and 0 bases for J; bases not matched to a gene: 15. The CDR3 has 19 amino acids. The CDR3 DNA is TGCAGTGCTAGAGATTTGGGCGGGAGCCCCATCGCTAGCACAGATACGCAGTATTTT. Protein sequence: CSARDLGGSPIASTDTQYF.

There are a few counts of this clonotype. The V call is TRBV29-1, the J call TRBJ1-2; D is uncertain. Between the trimmed V and J ends, which lost 3 bases and 2 bases, there was a span of 7 bases. Looked up from germline, CDR1 is SQVTM and CDR2 is ANQGSEA. The CDR3 covers 12 residues. The CDR3 DNA follows: TGCAGCGTTGATAACAGCAACTATGGCTACACCTTC. Amino acids: CSVDNSNYGYTF. Together with reference TRBV29-1 and TRBJ1-2, the CDR3 gives the full variable domain: SAVISQKPSRDICQRGTSLTIQCQVDSQVTMMFWYRQQPGQSLTLIATANQGSEATYESGFVIDKFPISRPNLTFSTLTVSNMSPEDSSIYLCSVDNSNYGYTFGSGTRLTVV.

This clonotype occurred a few times. V gene TRBV5-1 combines with J gene TRBJ1-1; 8 bases are a match to TRBD1. After removal of 4 bases from V and 3 bases from J, the junction contained 5 bases not matched to a gene. This CDR3 region has 14 residues. Germline CDR1 SGHRS, CDR2 YFSETQ. The CDR3 DNA reads as TGCGCCAGCAGCCGACAGGGGAAAGACACTGAAGCTTTCTTT. Translating gives CASSRQGKDTEAFF.

The V call is TRBV7-2, the J call TRBJ1-2; D is perhaps TRBD1 (5 bases). The CDR3 is 13 residues long. The germline gives CDR1 SGHTA, CDR2 FQGNSA. Deletions cut 4 bases from V and 8 bases from J, with 14 bases between. DNA for the CDR3: TGTGCCAGCAGCTCGCCGGGGCCAGGAGGCTACACCTTC. Translating gives CASSSPGPGGYTF.

This sequence joins TRBV29-1 and TRBJ2-3; D may correspond to TRBD1 or TRBD2 (5 bases each). Germline V lookup: CDR1 SQVTM, CDR2 ANQGSEA. Trimming left V 3 bases short and J 3 bases short, with 13 bases between. The CDR3 is 14 amino acids. The CDR3 nucleotides read TGCAGCGTTGAGGGGGTGGTGGAAACAGATACGCAGTATTTT. This gives the protein CSVEGVVETDTQYF.

In this sample, this clonotype turned up a few times. The genes are TRBV4-3 and TRBJ2-5, with D possibly TRBD2 on 6 matching bases. The J call may be mistaken, given a closer DNA end match to TRBJ2-1. This CDR3 comprises 15 residues. Looked up from germline, CDR1 is LGHNA and CDR2 is YSLEER. The CDR3 spells CASSQGNSGYNEQFF. The CDR3, as DNA: TGCGCCAGCAGCCAAGGGAATAGCGGTTACAATGAGCAGTTCTTC.

This chain joins TRBV18 and TRBJ2-7, with no clear D. Trimming took 3 bases from V and 2 from J, leaving 14 bases between them. The length of the CDR3 is 15 residues. Germline V gene sequence: CDR1 KGHSH, CDR2 LQKENI. The CDR3 spells CASSPMPTLTYEQYF. DNA for the CDR3: TGTGCCAGCTCACCGATGCCAACACTAACCTACGAGCAGTACTTC.

This clonotype has more than one count but fewer than ten. The chain uses TRBV28 and TRBJ2-3; 7 nucleotides match TRBD2. The CDR3 spans 19 residues. The V segment lost 5 bases and the J segment 0 bases; nucleotides outside the gene matches: 17. In germline, CDR1 is MDHEN, CDR2 SYDVKM. The CDR3 nucleotides read TGTGCCAGCAGTCTACGGGACTACCGGGGTCTTAATAGCACAGATACGCAGTATTTT. This gives the protein CASSLRDYRGLNSTDTQYF.

The chain employs TRBV20-1 and TRBJ2-5; D not resolved. The J call may be mistaken, given a closer DNA end match to TRBJ2-1. Looked up from germline, CDR1 is DFQATT and CDR2 is SNEGSKA (reference sequence). The CDR3 totals 13 residues. CDR3 sequence: CSATHSAGSEQFF. CDR3 in DNA: TGCAGTGCTACCCATTCTGCAGGTTCTGAGCAGTTCTTC.